The clone carrying this TCR beta chain has ten or more counts. CDR3 length: 14 residues. Trimming left V 6 bases short and J 4 bases short, with 16 bases between. The germline V gene has CDR1 PRHDT and CDR2 FYEKMQ (reference sequence). TCRbeta libraries were built with three rounds of nested PCR, modified from ARM-PCR. Each CDR3 protein gets one entry after TCRdb re-called the multiplex PCR reads with MiXCR. The data contain about 110,000 distinct CDR3 sequences, 60% to 80% of them singletons. No cell sorting was done before RNA was extracted from the tissue. This non-tumor lung sample came from over 3 cm beyond the tumor edge. The sample is drawn from a study of tumor and adjacent non-tumor tissue in lung cancer.

This receptor was identified in a man in his sixties with non-small cell lung cancer. Sequencing was done on a sample of distant non-tumor lung tissue. The chain joins TRBV13 to TRBJ2-7, with a weak D call TRBD2 (6 bases). The CDR3 sequence is CASSSGLAKYEQYF. The CDR3 coding sequence is TGTGCCAGCAGTTCGGGTCTAGCGAAGTACGAGCAGTACTTC.